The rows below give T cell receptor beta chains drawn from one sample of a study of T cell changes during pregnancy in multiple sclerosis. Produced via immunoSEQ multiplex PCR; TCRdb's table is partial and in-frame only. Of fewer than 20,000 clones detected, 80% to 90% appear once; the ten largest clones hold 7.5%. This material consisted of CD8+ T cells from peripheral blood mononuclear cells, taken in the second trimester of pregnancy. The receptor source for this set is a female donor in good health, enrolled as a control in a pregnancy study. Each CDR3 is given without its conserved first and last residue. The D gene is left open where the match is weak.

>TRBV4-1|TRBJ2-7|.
ASSQDPGGIEQY
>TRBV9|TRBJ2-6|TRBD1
ASSANRGVSSGANVLT
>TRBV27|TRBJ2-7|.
ASSLKGSSYEQY
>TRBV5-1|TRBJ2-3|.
ASSLAVPGSTDTQY
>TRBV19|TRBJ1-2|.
ASSIILWQDGYT
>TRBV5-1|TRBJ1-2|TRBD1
ASSSPGQWGYT
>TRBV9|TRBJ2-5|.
ASSVGGTQETQY
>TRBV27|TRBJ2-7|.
ASSKSGSQGGTSSYEQY
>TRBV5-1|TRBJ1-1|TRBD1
ASRRRDSLNTEAF
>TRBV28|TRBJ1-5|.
ASSSSGLIYNQPQH
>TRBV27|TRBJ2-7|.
ASSLGRAYEQY
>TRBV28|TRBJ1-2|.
ATSSPLDGYT
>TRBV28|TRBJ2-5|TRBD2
ASSLGLAETQY
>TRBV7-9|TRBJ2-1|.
ASSLGTNEQF
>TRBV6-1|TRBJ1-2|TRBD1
ASSELPGGQPQGFDYGYT
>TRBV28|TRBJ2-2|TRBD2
ASSFPGGTGELF
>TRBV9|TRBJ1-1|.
ASTPGGRVNTEAF
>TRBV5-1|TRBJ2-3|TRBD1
ASSLTGASTDTQY
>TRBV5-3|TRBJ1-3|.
ARSLVPRGSGNTIY
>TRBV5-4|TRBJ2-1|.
ASSLVEDAYNEQF
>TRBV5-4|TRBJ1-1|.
ASSLGGNTEAF
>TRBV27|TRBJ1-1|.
ASSLLGDTEAF
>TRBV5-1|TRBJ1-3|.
ASSLDLSGNTIY
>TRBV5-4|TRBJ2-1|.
ASSSREIVMNEQF
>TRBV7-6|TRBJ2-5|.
ASSLSGGQETQY
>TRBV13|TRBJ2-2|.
ASSLGSSITGELF
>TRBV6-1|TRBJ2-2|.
ASSERSYTGELF
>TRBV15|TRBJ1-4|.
ATSRDRGDVFRGSTNEKLF
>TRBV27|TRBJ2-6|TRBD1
ASGGQGVIGANVLT
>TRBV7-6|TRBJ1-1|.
ASSALGGETEAF
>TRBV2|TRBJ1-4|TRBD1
ASSVLEGAGEKLF
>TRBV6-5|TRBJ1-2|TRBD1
ASSQTDRGPYGYT
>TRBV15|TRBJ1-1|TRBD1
ATSRTRQGTFNTEAF
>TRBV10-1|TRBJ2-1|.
ASRRVIRRAYNEQF
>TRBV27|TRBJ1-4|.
AARGGTNEKLF
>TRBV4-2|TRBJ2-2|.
ASSQDVDGAHTGELF
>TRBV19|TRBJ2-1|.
ASSIDQWEQF
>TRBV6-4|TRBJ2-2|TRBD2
ASSVLAGEGTGELF